Listed below are T cell receptor beta chains from one sample, sequenced in a study of neoadjuvant anti-PD-1 for oral cavity cancer. Sequencing used immunoSEQ multiplex PCR; TCRdb keeps in-frame clones, though not all of them. This table has 7,000 to 7,500 clones, around 46% appearing once. Sequenced here: tumor tissue, sampled before nivolumab (anti-PD-1) treatment. These receptors originate from a person aged 40 to 85 with oral cavity squamous cell carcinoma. The CDR3 runs from the conserved cysteine through the conserved F or W. The D gene is left open where the match is weak. Part of the rows lack a size; the others show once, few, many or a class for expanded clones.

cdr3_nt cdr3_aa d_call j_call clone_size v_call
TGTGCCAGCAGTGATGGGATTCCCACAGATACGCAGTATTTT CASSDGIPTDTQYF NA TRBJ2-3 few TRBV2
TGTGCCAGTAGTATTCGGGGCAGGGAGACCCAGTACTTC CASSIRGRETQYF NA TRBJ2-5 large TRBV19
TGTGCCATCGGTGGGCTGACTAGCGGGACCGGGGAGCTGTTTTTT CAIGGLTSGTGELFF TRBD2 TRBJ2-2 few TRBV10-3
TGTGCCAGCAGCGACCTTTATAGAGAGGATCAGCCCCAGCATTTT CASSDLYREDQPQHF NA TRBJ1-5 NA TRBV7-8
TGTGCCAGCAGTGCGCCTAGCGGGAGGTTAGATGAGCAGTTCTTC CASSAPSGRLDEQFF TRBD2 TRBJ2-1 NA TRBV28
TGTGCCAGCAGCGCCTCCTCCGGGACTAGCGCCTACGAGCAGTACTTC CASSASSGTSAYEQYF TRBD2 TRBJ2-7 few TRBV9
TGTGCCAGCAGTGGGGTAGGCAATCAGCCCCAGCATTTT CASSGVGNQPQHF NA TRBJ1-5 NA TRBV6-1
TGCGCCAGCAGCCCCAAGACAGGATCTAACTATGGCTACACCTTC CASSPKTGSNYGYTF NA TRBJ1-2 few TRBV5-1
TGCGCCAGCAGCTCTGACAGGGGGCTGAACACCGGGGAGCTGTTTTTT CASSSDRGLNTGELFF TRBD1 TRBJ2-2 NA TRBV5-1
TGTGCCAGCAGCCACGTCATGACTAGCGGGACCACCTACGAGCAGTACTTC CASSHVMTSGTTYEQYF TRBD2 TRBJ2-7 NA TRBV4-2
TGCAGCGTTGAAGATCCCGGCAGGGAGGCCTACAATGAGCAGTTCTTC CSVEDPGREAYNEQFF NA TRBJ2-1 NA TRBV29-1
TGTGCCAGCAGTTTTCAGGGCGACCGTCCCTACGAGCAGTACTTC CASSFQGDRPYEQYF NA TRBJ2-7 NA TRBV28
TGCGCCAGCAGCTTGGGACAGGGGGCAGGGTACGAGCAGTACTTC CASSLGQGAGYEQYF TRBD1 TRBJ2-7 large TRBV5-1
TGTGCCAGCAGCTTATCTTGGACAGGGAACGAAAAACTGTTTTTT CASSLSWTGNEKLFF TRBD1 TRBJ1-4 NA TRBV11-2
TGTGCCAGCACCCCGGGACAGGAAACCTACGAGCAGTACTTC CASTPGQETYEQYF TRBD1 TRBJ2-7 NA TRBV7-9
TGTGCCAGCAGCTTGGGACTAGCGGGGGTCACAGATACGCAGTATTTT CASSLGLAGVTDTQYF TRBD2 TRBJ2-3 NA TRBV5-4
TGTGCTAGTGGTTTGACGGGATTGGGGGAGACCCAGTACTTC CASGLTGLGETQYF NA TRBJ2-5 NA TRBV12-5
TGCGCCAGCAGTGAGTCGAGATACAATGAGCAGTTCTTC CASSESRYNEQFF NA TRBJ2-1 NA TRBV10-1
TGTGCCAGCAGAGTGACAGCCTTGAACACTGAAGCTTTCTTT CASRVTALNTEAFF NA TRBJ1-1 NA TRBV2
TGTGCCATCAGCCCCAAGGGGTCCGAACAAGAGACCCAGTACTTC CAISPKGSEQETQYF NA TRBJ2-5 few TRBV10-3
TGCGCCAGCAGCCCCGGGGCTCAGGGGAATCAGCCCCAGCATTTT CASSPGAQGNQPQHF NA TRBJ1-5 NA TRBV5-1
TGTGCCAGCAGGCCCGGGACAGCCCTCTACGAGCAGTACTTC CASRPGTALYEQYF TRBD1 TRBJ2-7 few TRBV6-5
TGTGCCAGCAGCTTTAGCGGGAGGGGATTGCATGAGCAGTTCTTC CASSFSGRGLHEQFF TRBD2 TRBJ2-1 NA TRBV11-3
TGTGCCTGGAGTGTACTATGGGAGACGGGCACAGATACGCAGTATTTT CAWSVLWETGTDTQYF NA TRBJ2-3 NA TRBV30
TGTGCCTGGAACGCAGGACAAGAGACCCAGTACTTC CAWNAGQETQYF NA TRBJ2-5 NA TRBV30
TGTGCCACCAGCAGAGATCTTGGGGTCAATCAGCCCCAGCATTTT CATSRDLGVNQPQHF NA TRBJ1-5 NA TRBV15
TGTGCCAGCGGGGGGCTGAGGGGACGGGAGACCCAGTACTTC CASGGLRGRETQYF NA TRBJ2-5 few TRBV2
TGTGCCAGCAGCAAAGACAGGACCACTGAAGCTTTCTTT CASSKDRTTEAFF NA TRBJ1-1 few TRBV7-3
TGCAGCGTTGGGATACAGAGTGGTGACACCGGGGAGCTGTTTTTT CSVGIQSGDTGELFF NA TRBJ2-2 NA TRBV29-1
TGTGCCAGCAGCGTAGACTACACAGATACGCAGTATTTT CASSVDYTDTQYF NA TRBJ2-3 NA TRBV9
TGCAGCGCCCGGGACCCAGGAAACACCATATATTTT CSARDPGNTIYF NA TRBJ1-3 NA TRBV29-1
TGTGCCAGCAGCGAATATGGCTACACCTTC CASSEYGYTF NA TRBJ1-2 few TRBV2
TGTGCCAGCACCAGGGGGGGTCCCTCCGGCTACGAGCAGTACTTC CASTRGGPSGYEQYF NA TRBJ2-7 medium-sized TRBV7-9
TGCGCCAGCAGCTTGTGGGGACTAGCACACAATGAGCAGTTCTTC CASSLWGLAHNEQFF TRBD2 TRBJ2-1 few TRBV5-1
TGTGCCAGCAGTTTATTCAGGGACAATGAGCAGTTCTTC CASSLFRDNEQFF NA TRBJ2-1 NA TRBV27
TGTGCCAGCAGTGCCACGACAGGGGGCGGCTATGGCTACACCTTC CASSATTGGGYGYTF TRBD1 TRBJ1-2 NA TRBV6-5
TGTGCCAGCAGTTACTCCGGGGAGGGGGCATACGAGCAGTACTTC CASSYSGEGAYEQYF NA TRBJ2-7 NA TRBV6-5
TGCGCCAGCACCCTAGCGGGAGGGCCCCCCGGGGAGCTGTTTTTT CASTLAGGPPGELFF TRBD2 TRBJ2-2 few TRBV5-1
TGTGCCAGCAGCACGACCCAGTTGAGGCAGGGGCGGACTGAAGCTTTCTTT CASSTTQLRQGRTEAFF NA TRBJ1-1 medium-sized TRBV27
TGTGCCAGCAGCGTCTCGGGCCTCTCTGGAAACACCATATATTTT CASSVSGLSGNTIYF NA TRBJ1-3 NA TRBV9
TGTGCCAGCAGGGTGGAGGGGAACACCGGGGAGCTGTTTTTT CASRVEGNTGELFF NA TRBJ2-2 NA TRBV6-1
TGTGCCAGTAGCAGAGACAGGGGGCTAACGAGCGGGACTGAGCAGTTCTTC CASSRDRGLTSGTEQFF TRBD1 TRBJ2-1 once TRBV19
TGCGCCAGCAGTGGGGGGAGGGCCAGCACAGATACGCAGTATTTT CASSGGRASTDTQYF TRBD2 TRBJ2-3 NA TRBV10-2
TGTGCCAGCAGCCCGCAAGCGGGAGGAGAGACCCAGTACTTC CASSPQAGGETQYF TRBD2 TRBJ2-5 NA TRBV7-8
TGTGCCAGCAGCTTAGGACAAGGGTACGAAAAACTGTTTTTT CASSLGQGYEKLFF NA TRBJ1-4 NA TRBV7-6
TGTGCCAGCAGTCCCTCGTCGGGTTCCTACGAGCAGTACTTC CASSPSSGSYEQYF NA TRBJ2-7 NA TRBV28
TGTGCCAGCAGCCTCACCGGGGACAGCATCAATCAGCCCCAGCATTTT CASSLTGDSINQPQHF TRBD1 TRBJ1-5 NA TRBV28
TGTGCCAGCAGCTTAAGGCCGGGAGGGTCCTACGAGCAGTACTTC CASSLRPGGSYEQYF TRBD2 TRBJ2-7 NA TRBV7-6
TGCGCCAGCAGCTCAACAGGGGCCGTAGAGACCCAGTACTTC CASSSTGAVETQYF TRBD1 TRBJ2-5 NA TRBV5-1
TGTGCCAGCCTAAGTTCCGTAGGTGAGCAGTTCTTC CASLSSVGEQFF NA TRBJ2-1 once TRBV28
TGTGCCAGTAGTATAGGGGCGGGGGCCACCGGGGAGCTGTTTTTT CASSIGAGATGELFF NA TRBJ2-2 few TRBV19
TGTGCCAGCAGCTTAGCCGGGACAGGGGGCGCTCTCACTGAAGCTTTCTTT CASSLAGTGGALTEAFF TRBD1 TRBJ1-1 NA TRBV13
TGCGCCAGCAGCTTGGAGTTTAACACTGAAGCTTTCTTT CASSLEFNTEAFF NA TRBJ1-1 few TRBV5-1
TGTGCCAGCAGCTTGGAGGGGACAGGAAAGACCCAGTACTTC CASSLEGTGKTQYF NA TRBJ2-5 few TRBV12-1
TGTGCCATCAGTTCAAGGGCAGAAGAGACCCAGTACTTC CAISSRAEETQYF NA TRBJ2-5 NA TRBV10-3